These T cell receptor beta chains were read from a single sample in a study of cytomegalovirus exposure and HLA in healthy donors. Repertoires were generated with immunoSEQ multiplex PCR, while TCRdb's copy carries only in-frame clones and drops some. The sample has fewer than 200,000 clones; around 84% are singletons. The sample taken for sequencing was PBMCs. The receptors were sampled from a young man in good health and CMV-seropositive. CDR3s include the opening cysteine and the closing phenylalanine or tryptophan. Fields, in order: clone size, CDR3 length, D gene, J gene, V gene, CDR3 protein, CDR3 DNA. The D gene is left open where the match is weak. Size is omitted from some rows. Given values are once, few, many or a class for expanded clones.

clone size: few
CDR3 length: 15
D gene: .
J gene: TRBJ1-6
V gene: TRBV6-5
CDR3 protein: CASSYSGSYNSPLHF
CDR3 DNA: TGTGCCAGCAGTTACTCCGGCTCCTATAATTCACCCCTCCACTTT

clone size: .
CDR3 length: 17
D gene: .
J gene: TRBJ2-7
V gene: TRBV11-2
CDR3 protein: CASSLEIPRGDSYEQYF
CDR3 DNA: TGTGCCAGCAGCTTAGAGATCCCCAGGGGGGATTCCTACGAGCAGTACTTC

clone size: .
CDR3 length: 15
D gene: .
J gene: TRBJ1-4
V gene: TRBV6-6
CDR3 protein: CASQTHRDDSEKLFF
CDR3 DNA: TGTGCCAGCCAAACTCACAGGGACGACTCTGAAAAACTGTTTTTT

clone size: .
CDR3 length: 15
D gene: .
J gene: TRBJ2-5
V gene: TRBV5-1
CDR3 protein: CASSLRPGLGETQYF
CDR3 DNA: TGCGCCAGCAGCTTGCGTCCGGGATTGGGTGAGACCCAGTACTTC

clone size: .
CDR3 length: 15
D gene: TRBD2
J gene: TRBJ2-3
V gene: TRBV5-6
CDR3 protein: CASRLSGGATDTQYF
CDR3 DNA: TGTGCCAGCCGCCTTTCGGGGGGAGCTACAGATACGCAGTATTTT

clone size: .
CDR3 length: 13
D gene: TRBD1
J gene: TRBJ1-2
V gene: TRBV13
CDR3 protein: CASSSGQAHGYTF
CDR3 DNA: TGTGCCAGCAGCTCGGGACAGGCCCATGGCTACACCTTC

clone size: .
CDR3 length: 16
D gene: TRBD1
J gene: TRBJ2-3
V gene: TRBV9
CDR3 protein: CASSLRTGWSTDTQYF
CDR3 DNA: TGTGCCAGCAGCTTGAGGACAGGTTGGAGCACAGATACGCAGTATTTT

clone size: .
CDR3 length: 14
D gene: .
J gene: TRBJ2-7
V gene: TRBV4-1
CDR3 protein: CASSQERVSDEQYF
CDR3 DNA: TGCGCCAGCAGCCAAGAACGGGTAAGCGACGAGCAGTACTTC

clone size: .
CDR3 length: 16
D gene: TRBD2
J gene: TRBJ2-5
V gene: TRBV5-1
CDR3 protein: CASSWGLAGAGETQYF
CDR3 DNA: TGCGCCAGCAGCTGGGGACTAGCGGGGGCTGGAGAGACCCAGTACTTC

clone size: .
CDR3 length: 16
D gene: .
J gene: TRBJ1-5
V gene: TRBV4-1
CDR3 protein: CASSQISDKFFQPQHF
CDR3 DNA: TGCGCCAGCAGCCAAATCTCGGACAAGTTTTTTCAGCCCCAGCATTTT

clone size: .
CDR3 length: 15
D gene: TRBD1
J gene: TRBJ1-5
V gene: TRBV6-4
CDR3 protein: CASSSGQGEPQPQHF
CDR3 DNA: TGTGCCAGCAGTTCTGGACAGGGCGAACCTCAGCCCCAGCATTTT

clone size: .
CDR3 length: 13
D gene: .
J gene: TRBJ2-1
V gene: TRBV7-6
CDR3 protein: CASSPDAANEQFF
CDR3 DNA: TGTGCCAGCAGCCCCGACGCGGCTAATGAGCAGTTCTTC

clone size: .
CDR3 length: 14
D gene: .
J gene: TRBJ2-1
V gene: TRBV2
CDR3 protein: CASTERTNYNEQFF
CDR3 DNA: TGTGCCAGCACGGAGCGGACCAACTACAATGAGCAGTTCTTC

clone size: .
CDR3 length: 13
D gene: .
J gene: TRBJ2-1
V gene: TRBV5-1
CDR3 protein: CASSLDVANEQFF
CDR3 DNA: TGCGCCAGCAGCTTGGATGTAGCGAATGAGCAGTTCTTC

clone size: .
CDR3 length: 18
D gene: TRBD2
J gene: TRBJ2-7
V gene: TRBV11-1
CDR3 protein: CASSPGTSGSYPLGEQYF
CDR3 DNA: TGTGCCAGCAGCCCCGGGACTAGCGGGAGTTACCCCCTAGGCGAGCAGTACTTC

clone size: once
CDR3 length: 13
D gene: .
J gene: TRBJ2-1
V gene: TRBV27
CDR3 protein: CASSFRSTNEQFF
CDR3 DNA: TGTGCCAGCAGTTTTCGTAGCACGAATGAGCAGTTCTTC

clone size: .
CDR3 length: 16
D gene: TRBD2
J gene: TRBJ2-7
V gene: TRBV5-1
CDR3 protein: CASSLEASGRYYEQYF
CDR3 DNA: TGCGCCAGCAGCTTGGAGGCTAGCGGGCGTTACTACGAGCAGTACTTC

clone size: .
CDR3 length: 13
D gene: .
J gene: TRBJ1-3
V gene: TRBV19
CDR3 protein: CASSIRSGNTIYF
CDR3 DNA: TGTGCCAGTAGTATACGGTCTGGAAACACCATATATTTT

clone size: .
CDR3 length: 13
D gene: .
J gene: TRBJ1-1
V gene: TRBV11-3
CDR3 protein: CASSFLRNTEAFF
CDR3 DNA: TGTGCCAGCAGCTTTCTCAGGAACACTGAAGCTTTCTTT

clone size: .
CDR3 length: 12
D gene: .
J gene: TRBJ1-1
V gene: TRBV29-1
CDR3 protein: CSVQPRNTEAFF
CDR3 DNA: TGCAGCGTACAACCTAGGAACACTGAAGCTTTCTTT

clone size: few
CDR3 length: 15
D gene: TRBD2
J gene: TRBJ2-5
V gene: TRBV7-9
CDR3 protein: CASSLVGTSGETQYF
CDR3 DNA: TGTGCCAGCAGCTTAGTGGGGACTAGCGGGGAGACCCAGTACTTC

clone size: once
CDR3 length: 16
D gene: TRBD1
J gene: TRBJ1-5
V gene: TRBV6-6
CDR3 protein: CASSSRDRGGNQPQHF
CDR3 DNA: TGTGCCAGCAGTAGCCGGGACAGGGGTGGCAATCAGCCCCAGCATTTT

clone size: .
CDR3 length: 14
D gene: .
J gene: TRBJ2-7
V gene: TRBV12-5
CDR3 protein: CASGPGRGIYEQYF
CDR3 DNA: TGTGCTAGTGGCCCCGGAAGGGGGATCTACGAGCAGTACTTC

clone size: .
CDR3 length: 20
D gene: TRBD1
J gene: TRBJ1-5
V gene: TRBV5-1
CDR3 protein: CASSPQNRDRKNYSNQPQHF
CDR3 DNA: TGCGCCAGCAGCCCACAAAACCGGGACAGAAAAAACTATAGCAATCAGCCCCAGCATTTT

clone size: .
CDR3 length: 14
D gene: .
J gene: TRBJ1-1
V gene: TRBV9
CDR3 protein: CASSVTGQNTEAFF
CDR3 DNA: TGTGCCAGCAGCGTAACAGGGCAGAACACTGAAGCTTTCTTT

clone size: .
CDR3 length: 15
D gene: .
J gene: TRBJ2-1
V gene: TRBV5-4
CDR3 protein: CASSFGGASYNEQFF
CDR3 DNA: TGTGCCAGCAGCTTCGGCGGGGCCTCCTACAATGAGCAGTTCTTC

clone size: .
CDR3 length: 16
D gene: TRBD2
J gene: TRBJ2-7
V gene: TRBV7-2
CDR3 protein: CASSLPRGGNRGEQYF
CDR3 DNA: TGTGCCAGCAGCTTACCCCGCGGGGGGAATAGGGGCGAGCAGTACTTC

clone size: .
CDR3 length: 14
D gene: .
J gene: TRBJ2-7
V gene: TRBV7-9
CDR3 protein: CASSPPTRDYEQYF
CDR3 DNA: TGTGCCAGCAGCCCACCCACGCGGGACTACGAGCAGTACTTC